Each of the 12 T cell receptor beta chains below was sequenced from the same sample in a study of patients and donors after allogeneic stem cell transplantation. TCRdb called the RT-PCR reads again in MiXCR, with one record for every CDR3 protein. This sample has over 400,000 distinct CDR3 sequences; around 15% occur once, and the top ten carry 6% to 8%. Sequencing used blood, either unsorted or a sorted T cell fraction (not recorded which). These receptors originate from a human donor who was either an allogeneic HSCT recipient or a stem cell or donor lymphocyte infusion donor (not recorded which). It is not recorded whose cells these are; they may come from a transplant donor.

This clonotype has just one count. The V and J genes are TRBV2 and TRBJ1-5; the D gene is possibly TRBD1 (6 bases). The CDR3 spans 16 residues. The germline V gene has CDR1 SNHLY and CDR2 FYNNEI. Trimming removed 4 bases at V and 6 bases at J, with 19 bases between. The CDR3 DNA reads as TGTGCCAGCAGTGGGAAGGGGGGCAGGGCGGTTCAGCCCCAGCATTTT. It translates to CASSGKGGRAVQPQHF.

This sequence joins TRBV5-1 and TRBJ2-7; 7 bases line up with TRBD1. Trimming at V came to 3 bases and at J to 4 bases, leaving 10 bases not matched to a gene. The CDR3 extends over 15 amino acids. Germline V gene data show CDR1 as SGHRS and CDR2 as YFSETQ. The CDR3: CASSSGTARGYEQYF. DNA for the CDR3: TGCGCCAGCAGCTCCGGGACAGCCCGGGGATACGAGCAGTACTTC.

V and J are TRBV11-2 and TRBJ1-4; the match to TRBD1 covers 10 bases. Trimming at V came to 2 bases and at J to 2 bases, leaving 11 bases not matched to a gene. Germline V gene lookup returns CDR1 SGHAT and CDR2 FQNNGV. The CDR3 loop spans 19 amino acids. CDR3: CASSLSRTGGLPTNEKLFF. The CDR3 DNA sequence: TGTGCCAGCAGCTTATCCCGGACAGGGGGTCTTCCCACTAATGAAAAACTGTTTTTT.

J is TRBJ1-2 and V is TRBV20-1; 11 bases fit TRBD1. The length of the CDR3 is 13 residues. The ends lost 3 bases at V and 8 bases at J; junction bases unmatched: 5. Germline values: CDR1 DFQATT, CDR2 SNEGSKA (reference sequence). The CDR3 DNA is TGCAGTGCTAGCATGGACAGGGGGCGCGGCTACACCTTC. Encoded protein: CSASMDRGRGYTF.

In its sample, this clonotype was seen a few times. The chain uses TRBV29-1 and TRBJ2-5; 7 positions match TRBD1. CDR3 length: 14 residues. Germline trimming cut 6 bases from V and 6 bases from J; bases unmatched to any gene: 13. Germline lookup yields CDR1 SQVTM and CDR2 ANQGSEA. CDR3 in amino acids: CSVPGQLAPQTQYF. The CDR3 DNA reads as TGCAGCGTCCCGGGACAGTTGGCTCCTCAGACCCAGTACTTC.

The chain couples TRBV25-1 to TRBJ2-1; D possibly corresponds to TRBD1 (6 bases). With 4 bases removed from V and 3 bases from J, the gap between germline ends came to 7 bases. The V gene's germline CDR1 is MGHDK and CDR2 SYGVNS. The CDR3 contains 13 residues. CDR3 sequence: CASSGTDYNEQFF. The CDR3 region has the DNA TGTGCCAGCAGTGGGACAGACTACAATGAGCAGTTCTTC.

This clonotype was observed a few times. The chain uses TRBV9 and TRBJ2-3, with 9 bases that match TRBD2. CDR1 and CDR2 from the germline V gene are SGDLS and YYNGEE. J gave up 0 bases and V 0 bases, and 5 bases lay outside the gene matches. The CDR3 length is 17 residues. The CDR3: CASSVGLAVLSTDTQYF. CDR3 in DNA: TGTGCCAGCAGCGTAGGACTAGCGGTGCTTAGCACAGATACGCAGTATTTT.

This clonotype was detected ten times or more. The V call is TRBV10-3, the J call TRBJ2-1, with D perhaps TRBD2 (6 bases). This CDR3 is 14 amino acids long. Germline V gene sequence: CDR1 ENHRY, CDR2 SYGVKD. V was pared by 11 bases and J by 5 bases, with 19 bases between. The CDR3 loop reads CASRRGTTDNEQFF. CDR3 in DNA: TGTGCCTCCCGACGCGGGACGACCGACAATGAGCAGTTCTTC.

This clonotype was seen a few times. The rearrangement joins TRBV6-5 to TRBJ2-1, with unresolved D. The CDR3 runs to 14 residues. V shed 2 bases and J shed 5 bases, with 10 bases lying between them. Germline CDR1 is MNHEY and CDR2 is SVGAGI. CDR3 bases: TGTGCCAGCAGTTACCTTGGACCAAACAATGAGCAGTTCTTC. This gives the protein CASSYLGPNNEQFF.

The chain couples TRBV19 to TRBJ1-1; tentatively, D is TRBD1 (5 bases). V dropped 7 bases and J dropped 2 bases, with 17 bases sitting between them. This CDR3 is 15 amino acids long. Germline lookup yields CDR1 LNHDA and CDR2 SQIVND (reference sequence). CDR3 DNA sequence: TGTGCCAGTATGGTAGGGGAGAGGGGAAACACTGAAGCTTTCTTT. It translates to CASMVGERGNTEAFF.

J is TRBJ1-2 and V is TRBV3-1, with D possibly matching TRBD1 (5 bases). V was clipped by 1 base and J by 6 bases, with 9 bases between them. Germline-derived CDR1 and CDR2 are LGHDT and YNNKEL (reference sequence). CDR3 length: 13 amino acids. CDR3 region: CASSQGVGDGYTF. CDR3 in DNA: TGTGCCAGCAGCCAAGGTGTAGGGGATGGCTACACCTTC.

The chain combines TRBV24-1 with TRBJ2-5; D is unclear. The CDR3 loop spans 15 amino acids. Trimming removed 9 bases from V and 1 base from J, with 17 bases in between. Looked up from germline, CDR1 is KGHDR and CDR2 is SFDVKD. CDR3 sequence (DNA): TGTGCCACCGGCGACCCCGACGGCAGCCAAGAGACCCAGTACTTC. Residues: CATGDPDGSQETQYF.